The clone carrying this T cell receptor (beta chain) has just a few counts. This could be a read error, since a much larger clone is one nucleotide away. This specimen comes from a study of glioma-infiltrating T cells. This CDR3 comprises 12 residues. Trimming took off 4 bases at V and 2 bases at J, with 3 bases between the two ends. The iRepertoire nested amplicon-rescue multiplex PCR amplified TCR alpha and beta CDR3s from RNA. TCRdb re-called the multiplex PCR reads through MiXCR, storing one row per CDR3 protein. The sample has 170,000 or so distinct CDR3 sequences; under 55% are singletons. This clonotype was obtained from a human donor with low-grade glioma or glioblastoma, undergoing nonglioma brain surgery, or in good health (not recorded which). Sequences were obtained from glioma tissue, nonneoplastic brain tissue, or PBMCs (not recorded which). The chain is built from TRBV12-3 or TRBV12-4 and TRBJ1-3, with unresolved D. The CDR3 DNA follows: TGTGCCAGCAGTTCAACTGGAAACACCATATATTTT. It specifies CASSSTGNTIYF.